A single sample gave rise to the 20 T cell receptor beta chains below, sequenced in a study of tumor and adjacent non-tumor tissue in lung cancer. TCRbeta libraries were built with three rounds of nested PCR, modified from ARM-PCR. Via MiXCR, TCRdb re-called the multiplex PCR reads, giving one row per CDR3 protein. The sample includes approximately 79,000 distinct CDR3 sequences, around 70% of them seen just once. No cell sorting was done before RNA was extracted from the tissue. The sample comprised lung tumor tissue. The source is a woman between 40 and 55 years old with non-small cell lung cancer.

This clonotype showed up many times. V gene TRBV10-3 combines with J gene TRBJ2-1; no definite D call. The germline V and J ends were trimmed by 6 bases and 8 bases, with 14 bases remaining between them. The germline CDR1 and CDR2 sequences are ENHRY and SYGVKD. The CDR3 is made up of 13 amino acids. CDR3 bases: TGTGCCATCAGAGGGCCGGCCGTGGATGAGCAGTTCTTC. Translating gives CAIRGPAVDEQFF.

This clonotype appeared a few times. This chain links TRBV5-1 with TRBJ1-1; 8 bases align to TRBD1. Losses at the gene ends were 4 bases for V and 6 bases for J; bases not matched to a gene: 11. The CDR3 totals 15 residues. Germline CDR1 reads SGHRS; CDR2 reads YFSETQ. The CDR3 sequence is CASSAQTGVISEAFF. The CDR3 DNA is TGCGCCAGCAGCGCGCAGACAGGGGTAATTTCTGAAGCTTTCTTT.

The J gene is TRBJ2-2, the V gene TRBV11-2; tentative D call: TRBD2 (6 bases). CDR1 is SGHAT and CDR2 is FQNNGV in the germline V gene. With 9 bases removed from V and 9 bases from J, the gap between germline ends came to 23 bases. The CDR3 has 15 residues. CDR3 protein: CARGKPRGGTRELFF. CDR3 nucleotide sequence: TGTGCCAGGGGCAAACCACGGGGAGGAACCAGGGAGCTGTTTTTT.

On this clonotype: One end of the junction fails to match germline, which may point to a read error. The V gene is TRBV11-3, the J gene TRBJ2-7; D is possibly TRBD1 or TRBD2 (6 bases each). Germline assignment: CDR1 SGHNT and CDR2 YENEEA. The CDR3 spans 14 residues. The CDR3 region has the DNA TGTGCCAGCAACTACCTAGGGGGGTCCTACGGGCAGTACTTC. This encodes CASNYLGGSYGQYF.

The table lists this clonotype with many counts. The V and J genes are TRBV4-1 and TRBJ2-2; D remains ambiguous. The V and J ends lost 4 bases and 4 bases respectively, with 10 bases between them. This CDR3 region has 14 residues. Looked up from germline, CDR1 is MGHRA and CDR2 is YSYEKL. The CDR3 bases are TGCGCCAGCAGCCGCGGCGGATCCACCGGGGAGCTGTTTTTT. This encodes CASSRGGSTGELFF.

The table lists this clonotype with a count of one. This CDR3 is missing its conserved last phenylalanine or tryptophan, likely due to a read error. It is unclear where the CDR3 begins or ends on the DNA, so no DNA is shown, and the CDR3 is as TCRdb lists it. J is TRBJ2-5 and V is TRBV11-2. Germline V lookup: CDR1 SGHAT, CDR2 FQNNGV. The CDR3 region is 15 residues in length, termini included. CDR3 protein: CASSLFAGIQETQYL.

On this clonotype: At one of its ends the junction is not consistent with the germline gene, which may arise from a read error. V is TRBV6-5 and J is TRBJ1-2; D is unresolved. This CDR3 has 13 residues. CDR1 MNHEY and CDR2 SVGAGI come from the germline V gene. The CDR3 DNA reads TGTACCATCACCAGAAAGACTTTAGGCGGCTACGCCTTC. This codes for CTITRKTLGGYAF.

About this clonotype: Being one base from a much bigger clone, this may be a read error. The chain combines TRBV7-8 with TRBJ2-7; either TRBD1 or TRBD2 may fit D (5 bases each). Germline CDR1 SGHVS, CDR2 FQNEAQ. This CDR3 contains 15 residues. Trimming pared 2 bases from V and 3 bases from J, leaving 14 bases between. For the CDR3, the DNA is TGTGCCAGCAGCTTACGGGACGGTTGGGACTACGAGCAGTACTTC. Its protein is CASSLRDGWDYEQYF.

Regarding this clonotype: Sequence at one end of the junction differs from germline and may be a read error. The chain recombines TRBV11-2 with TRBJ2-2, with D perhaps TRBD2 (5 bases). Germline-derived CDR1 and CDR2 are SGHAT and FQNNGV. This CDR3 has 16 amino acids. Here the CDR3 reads CASSLALMLNTGEPFF. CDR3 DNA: TGTGCCAGCAGCTTAGCTCTCATGTTGAACACCGGGGAGCCGTTTTTT.

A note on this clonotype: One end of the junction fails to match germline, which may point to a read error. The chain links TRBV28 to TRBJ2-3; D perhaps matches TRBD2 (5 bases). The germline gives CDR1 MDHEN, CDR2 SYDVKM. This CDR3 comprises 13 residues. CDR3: CVSSLSGPDTQYF. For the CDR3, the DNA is TGTGTCAGCAGTTTGAGCGGACCAGATACGCAGTATTTT.

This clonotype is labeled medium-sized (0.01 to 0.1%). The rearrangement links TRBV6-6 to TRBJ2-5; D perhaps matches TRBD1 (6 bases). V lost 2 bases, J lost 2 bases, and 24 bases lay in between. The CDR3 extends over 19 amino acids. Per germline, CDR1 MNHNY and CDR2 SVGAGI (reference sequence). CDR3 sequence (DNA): TGTGCCAGCAGTTACATCTTCGGGTTTGATTGGGACAAGCAAGAGACCCAGTACTTC. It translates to CASSYIFGFDWDKQETQYF.

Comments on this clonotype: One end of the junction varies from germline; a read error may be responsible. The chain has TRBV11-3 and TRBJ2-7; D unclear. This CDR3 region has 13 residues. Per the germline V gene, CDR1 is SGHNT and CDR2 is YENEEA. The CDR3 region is CAGSPRPLNEQYF. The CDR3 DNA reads TGTGCCGGCAGTCCCAGACCACTCAACGAGCAGTACTTC.

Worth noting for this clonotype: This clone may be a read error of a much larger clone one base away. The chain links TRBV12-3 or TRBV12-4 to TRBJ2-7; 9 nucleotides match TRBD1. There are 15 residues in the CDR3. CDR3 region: CASSRTGGQDYVQYF. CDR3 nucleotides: TGTGCCAGCAGTCGTACAGGGGGCCAAGACTACGTGCAGTACTTC.

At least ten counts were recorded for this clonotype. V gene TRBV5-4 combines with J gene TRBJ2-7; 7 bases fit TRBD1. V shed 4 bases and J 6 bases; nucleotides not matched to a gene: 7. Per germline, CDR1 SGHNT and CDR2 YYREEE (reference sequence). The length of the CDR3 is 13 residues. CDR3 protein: CASSQDRLGEQYF. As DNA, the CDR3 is TGTGCCAGCAGCCAGGACAGGTTGGGCGAGCAGTACTTC.

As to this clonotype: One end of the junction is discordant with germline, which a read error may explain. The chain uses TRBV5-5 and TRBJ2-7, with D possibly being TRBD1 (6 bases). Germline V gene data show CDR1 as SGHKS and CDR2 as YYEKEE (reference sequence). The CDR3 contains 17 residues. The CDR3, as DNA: TGTGCCAGCAGCCCCGCAACCGTAACAGGGAGCTCCTACGAGCATTGCTTC. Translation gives CASSPATVTGSSYEHCF.

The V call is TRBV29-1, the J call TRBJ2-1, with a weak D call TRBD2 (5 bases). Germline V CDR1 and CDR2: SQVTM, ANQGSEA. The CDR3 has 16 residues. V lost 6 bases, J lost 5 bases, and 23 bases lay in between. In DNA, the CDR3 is TGCAGCGTGGTAAGAGGGATTAGCGCTCTAAACAATGAGCAGTTCTTC. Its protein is CSVVRGISALNNEQFF.

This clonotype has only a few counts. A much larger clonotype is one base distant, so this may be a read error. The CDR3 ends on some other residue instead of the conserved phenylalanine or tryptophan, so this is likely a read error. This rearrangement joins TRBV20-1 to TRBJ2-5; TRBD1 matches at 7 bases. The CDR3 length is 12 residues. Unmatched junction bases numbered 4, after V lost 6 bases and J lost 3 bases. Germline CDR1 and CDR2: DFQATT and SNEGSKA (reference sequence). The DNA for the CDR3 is TGCAGTGCCACGACAGGGAAAGAGACCCAGTACCTC. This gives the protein CSATTGKETQYL.

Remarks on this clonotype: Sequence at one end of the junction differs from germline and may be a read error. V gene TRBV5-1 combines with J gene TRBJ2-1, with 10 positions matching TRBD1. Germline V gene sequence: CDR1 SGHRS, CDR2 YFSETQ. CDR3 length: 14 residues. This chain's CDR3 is CASSRGQGYNERFF. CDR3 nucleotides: TGCGCCAGCAGTAGGGGACAGGGGTACAATGAGCGGTTCTTC.

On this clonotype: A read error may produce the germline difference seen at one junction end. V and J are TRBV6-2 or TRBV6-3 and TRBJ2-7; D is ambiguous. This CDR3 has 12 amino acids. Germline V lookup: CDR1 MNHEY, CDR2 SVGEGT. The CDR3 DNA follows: TGTACCAGCAGTTCGGCGGTCTACGAGCAGTACTTC. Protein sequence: CTSSSAVYEQYF.

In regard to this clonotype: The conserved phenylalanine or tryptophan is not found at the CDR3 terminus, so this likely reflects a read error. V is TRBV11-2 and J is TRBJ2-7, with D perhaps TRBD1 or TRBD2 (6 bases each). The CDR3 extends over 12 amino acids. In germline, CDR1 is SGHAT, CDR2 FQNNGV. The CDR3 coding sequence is TGTACTAGCAGCTTAGAGGGGGTCAGGCAGTACATC. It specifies CTSSLEGVRQYI.